Below, 30 T cell receptor beta chains from the same sample are listed, as sequenced in a study of cytomegalovirus exposure and HLA in healthy donors. A multiplex PCR was run with 60 Vbeta primers and 13 Jbeta primers. TCRdb's copy holds only in-frame clones and misses some; the assay was immunoSEQ multiplex PCR. The data hold about 21,000 clones, with around 77% observed a single time. The material sequenced was PBMCs. Receptors were obtained from a man aged 55 to 70 in good health and CMV-seronegative.

The chain joins TRBV7-3 to TRBJ2-1, with a weak D call TRBD2 (6 bases). Trimming left V 0 bases short and J 8 bases short, with 17 bases between. The CDR3 runs 16 residues. Germline CDR1 and CDR2: SGHTA and FQGTGA. The CDR3 spells CASSLTVVGTGDEQFF. CDR3 bases: TGTGCCAGCAGCTTAACCGTGGTAGGAACGGGGGATGAGCAGTTCTTC.

The chain is built from TRBV18 and TRBJ1-1; tentative D call: TRBD1 (6 bases). Between the trimmed V and J ends, which lost 2 bases and 0 bases, there was a span of 10 bases. CDR1 is KGHSH and CDR2 is LQKENI in the germline V gene. The CDR3 has 15 amino acids. Here the CDR3 DNA reads TGTGCCAGCTCACCAAGGGGGATCATGAACACTGAAGCTTTCTTT. This codes for CASSPRGIMNTEAFF.

The V gene is TRBV6-1, the J gene TRBJ2-1; 8 bases agree with TRBD1. The germline V gene encodes CDR1 MNHNS and CDR2 SASEGT. The V gene end was trimmed by 8 bases and the J gene end by 7 bases; junction bases not matched to a gene: 10. CDR3 size: 14 residues. CDR3: CASFRDRLGNEQFF. The DNA of the CDR3 is TGTGCCAGCTTCAGGGACAGGCTCGGGAATGAGCAGTTCTTC.

J is TRBJ2-7 and V is TRBV6-1; 8 bases fit TRBD1. The CDR3 is made up of 15 amino acids. The V gene's germline CDR1 is MNHNS and CDR2 SASEGT. With 1 base clipped from V and 2 bases from J, the junction kept 4 bases outside the gene matches. Here the CDR3 DNA reads TGTGCCAGCAGTGAAGGGACAGGGCCCCCCTACGAGCAGTACTTC. Amino acid sequence: CASSEGTGPPYEQYF.

The CDR3: CATSRDVRSWETQYF. Here the CDR3 DNA reads TGTGCCACCAGCAGAGATGTGAGAAGTTGGGAGACCCAGTACTTC. The V gene is TRBV15, the J gene TRBJ2-5; no reliable D call. CDR1 and CDR2 from the germline V gene are LNHNV and YYDKDF (reference sequence). This CDR3 is 15 amino acids long. Between the trimmed V and J ends, which lost 0 bases and 5 bases, there was a span of 13 bases.

The chain is built from TRBV6-5 and TRBJ1-4; 10 nucleotides match TRBD1. Germline V gene data show CDR1 as MNHEY and CDR2 as SVGAGI. CDR3 length: 15 amino acids. V lost 2 bases, J lost 8 bases, and 5 bases stayed unmatched. The DNA of the CDR3 is TGTGCCAGCAGTTACGGGGACAGGGGAGGGGAAAAACTGTTTTTT. Protein sequence: CASSYGDRGGEKLFF.

The V and J genes are TRBV7-8 and TRBJ2-1; D is perhaps TRBD2 (6 bases). V was pared by 1 base and J by 0 bases, with 10 bases between. The CDR3 loop spans 16 amino acids. Germline assignment: CDR1 SGHVS and CDR2 FQNEAQ. The CDR3, as DNA: TGTGCCAGCAGCTTAGTTAGGGGAGGCTCCTACAATGAGCAGTTCTTC. Amino acid sequence: CASSLVRGGSYNEQFF.

As for this clone: Relative to the germline gene, one junction end is altered; a read error may explain this. The V gene is TRBV7-9, the J gene TRBJ2-1; 7 nucleotides agree with TRBD2. This CDR3 is 16 amino acids long. Germline CDR1 is SEHNR and CDR2 is FQNEAQ (reference sequence). The DNA for the CDR3 is TGTTCCAGCAGCAAGACTAGCCCCACGGGCTACAATGAGCAGTTCTTC. Its translation: CSSSKTSPTGYNEQFF.

The chain employs TRBV7-8 and TRBJ2-1, with TRBD2 as a possible D gene (5 bases). This CDR3 spans 16 amino acids. Germline V gives CDR1 SGHVS, CDR2 FQNEAQ. With 1 base removed from V and 4 bases from J, the gap between germline ends came to 14 bases. The CDR3 DNA reads TGTGCCAGCAGCTTAGTGTACGGGATTACGTACAATGAGCAGTTCTTC. This translates into CASSLVYGITYNEQFF.

This clone was seen a handful of times. The rearrangement links TRBV10-2 to TRBJ1-2; TRBD1 is a possible D gene (5 bases). The CDR3 sequence is 13 residues long. V was pared by 7 bases and J by 2 bases, with 11 bases between. CDR1 is WSHSY and CDR2 is SAAADI in the germline V gene. The CDR3 DNA sequence: TGCGCCAGCAAAGAGACAGTCAACTATGGCTACACCTTC. This translates into CASKETVNYGYTF.

This clone was counted only a few times. The chain uses TRBV6-1 and TRBJ1-5; the match to TRBD1 covers 9 bases. The germline V gene encodes CDR1 MNHNS and CDR2 SASEGT. The CDR3 extends over 15 amino acids. J lost 4 bases, V lost 7 bases, and 8 bases had no gene match. Here the CDR3 reads CASTTQGAGNQPQHF. DNA for the CDR3: TGTGCCAGCACTACACAGGGGGCAGGTAATCAGCCCCAGCATTTT.

The rearrangement joins TRBV25-1 to TRBJ2-7, with 8 nucleotides matching TRBD1. Germline-derived CDR1 and CDR2 are MGHDK and SYGVNS. The trim removed 6 bases at V and 0 bases at J, leaving 7 bases unmatched. This CDR3 region has 15 residues. In DNA, the CDR3 is TGTGCCAGCAGGGAGGACAGGGCAAGCTCCTACGAGCAGTACTTC. It specifies CASREDRASSYEQYF.

V and J are TRBV5-4 and TRBJ2-5; 14 bases line up with TRBD2. V lost 4 bases and J lost 5; bases outside the gene matches: 7. The CDR3 loop spans 16 amino acids. The V gene's germline CDR1 is SGHNT and CDR2 YYREEE (reference sequence). The CDR3 loop reads CASSIGLAGGWETQYF. DNA of the CDR3: TGTGCCAGCAGCATCGGACTAGCGGGGGGATGGGAGACCCAGTACTTC.

The V call is TRBV9, the J call TRBJ2-3, with 9 positions matching TRBD2. The CDR3 loop spans 18 amino acids. CDR1 SGDLS and CDR2 YYNGEE come from the germline V gene. The V and J ends lost 0 bases and 5 bases, in that order; junction bases with no gene match: 13. The CDR3 DNA is TGTGCCAGCAGCGTAGCTTCTTCGACTAGCGGTAAATTAGATACGCAGTATTTT. Translated: CASSVASSTSGKLDTQYF.

This clone has just one count. The chain has TRBV7-9 and TRBJ2-7; 8 bases map to TRBD2. This CDR3 is built from 14 residues. Germline trimming cut 1 base from V and 6 bases from J; bases unmatched to any gene: 5. Germline V gives CDR1 SEHNR, CDR2 FQNEAQ (reference sequence). The CDR3 reads CASSLGGTSSEQYF. DNA of the CDR3: TGTGCCAGCAGCTTAGGAGGGACTAGTAGCGAGCAGTACTTC.

This CDR3 is CASSDSVAGAQYF. CDR3 nucleotides: TGTGCCAGCAGCGACTCCGTGGCGGGGGCGCAGTATTTT. The rearrangement joins TRBV9 to TRBJ2-3, with TRBD2 matching 7 bases. With V trimmed by 3 bases and J by 10 bases, 8 bases remained unmatched. Germline V gene lookup returns CDR1 SGDLS and CDR2 YYNGEE. The CDR3 loop spans 13 amino acids.

This clone occurred a few times. The chain employs TRBV6-5 and TRBJ2-1; TRBD1 aligns across 8 bases. Trimming cost V 3 bases and J 4 bases; bases outside gene matches: 5. CDR1 is MNHEY and CDR2 is SVGAGI in the germline V gene. The CDR3 runs 15 residues. The DNA of the CDR3 is TGTGCCAGCAGTTATCCCGGACAGGGTTACAATGAGCAGTTCTTC. It translates to CASSYPGQGYNEQFF.

Remarks on this clone: Sequence at one end of the junction differs from germline and may be a read error. The genes are TRBV19 and TRBJ2-5; TRBD1 matches at 9 bases. Germline CDR1 reads LNHDA; CDR2 reads SQIVND (reference sequence). CDR3 length: 16 residues. The CDR3 region has the DNA TGTGCCAGTAGTATAGGTGAGACAGGGGGACAAGAGGCCCAGTACTTC. It encodes CASSIGETGGQEAQYF.

The J gene is TRBJ2-1, the V gene TRBV7-3, with 8 bases aligning to TRBD2. The length of the CDR3 is 13 residues. Germline loops: CDR1 SGHTA, CDR2 FQGTGA. J was trimmed by 8 bases and V by 5 bases; bases with no gene match: 5. The CDR3 DNA reads as TGTGCCAGCAGCCCGAGCGGGGGCGATGAGCAGTTCTTC. Translated: CASSPSGGDEQFF.

This clone was observed a few times. The chain carries TRBV28 and TRBJ2-1; D not certain. Germline V lookup: CDR1 MDHEN, CDR2 SYDVKM. The V end lost 2 bases, the J end lost 2 bases, and 7 bases lay between the germline ends. This CDR3 comprises 14 residues. The CDR3 reads CASSLNGAYNEQFF. The CDR3 coding sequence is TGTGCCAGCAGTTTAAACGGAGCCTACAATGAGCAGTTCTTC.

The gene calls are TRBV7-8 and TRBJ2-7; D gene unclear. Germline V CDR1 and CDR2: SGHVS, FQNEAQ. There are 15 residues in the CDR3. Trimming cost V 1 base and J 0 bases, with 10 bases left between them. CDR3 amino acids: CASSLGGSSSYEQYF. The CDR3 region has the DNA TGTGCCAGCAGCTTAGGTGGTAGTAGCTCCTACGAGCAGTACTTC.

V is TRBV5-4 and J is TRBJ1-6; the D is unclear. Germline CDR1 and CDR2: SGHNT and YYREEE (reference sequence). Trimming cost V 5 bases and J 3 bases, with 15 bases left between them. The CDR3 extends over 16 amino acids. This CDR3 is CASSFLSVVYNSPLHF. The CDR3 nucleotides are TGTGCCAGCAGTTTCCTGTCCGTCGTCTATAATTCACCCCTCCACTTT. The whole variable domain, remainder taken from reference TRBV5-4 and TRBJ1-6, is ETGVTQSPTHLIKTRGQQVTLRCSSQSGHNTVSWYQQALGQGPQFIFQYYREEENGRGNFPPRFSGLQFPNYSSELNVNALELDDSALYLCASSFLSVVYNSPLHFGNGTRLTVT.

This chain connects TRBV7-2 to TRBJ2-3, with a tentative D call TRBD2 (6 bases). The germline gives CDR1 SGHTA, CDR2 FQGNSA. V lost 5 bases to trimming and J lost 2 bases, with 14 bases between them. CDR3 length equals 15 residues. The CDR3 nucleotides are TGTGCCAGCAGCGCGTGGGGACTGAACACAGATACGCAGTATTTT. Translated, it gives CASSAWGLNTDTQYF.

The gene calls are TRBV29-1 and TRBJ2-4, with D tentatively TRBD1 (5 bases). The ends were cut back, 3 bases at V and 7 bases at J, with 10 bases in the middle. The germline V gene has CDR1 SQVTM and CDR2 ANQGSEA. The CDR3 runs to 12 residues. The CDR3 reads CSVDSDTNIQYF. CDR3 in DNA: TGCAGCGTTGATTCGGACACGAACATTCAGTACTTC.

V gene TRBV30 combines with J gene TRBJ2-7; 10 bases align to TRBD1. There are 14 residues in the CDR3. Germline V gives CDR1 GTSNPN, CDR2 SVGIG (reference sequence). V shed 5 bases, J shed 7 bases, and the junction held 11 bases outside the gene matches. The CDR3 bases are TGTGCCTGGGGGACAGGGGCCGCTTCGGGGGAGCAGTACTTC. This codes for CAWGTGAASGEQYF.

This chain uses TRBV7-9 with TRBJ2-5; perhaps TRBD1 as D (6 bases). With the DNA end fitting TRBJ2-7 better, the J assignment may be wrong. Germline loops: CDR1 SEHNR, CDR2 FQNEAQ (reference sequence). This CDR3 comprises 13 residues. The CDR3 spells CASTISQGYEQYF. CDR3 bases: TGTGCCAGCACCATCTCACAGGGTTACGAGCAGTACTTC.

The chain links TRBV6-6 to TRBJ2-3; D is perhaps TRBD2 (6 bases). The CDR3 runs 14 residues. Between the trimmed V and J ends, which lost 8 bases and 6 bases, there was a span of 18 bases. Germline V gives CDR1 MNHNY, CDR2 SVGAGI (reference sequence). In DNA, the CDR3 is TGTGCCAGCGTTAGGACTACACAGGCTGATACGCAGTATTTT. Residues: CASVRTTQADTQYF.

The chain combines TRBV20-1 with TRBJ1-1, with a possible D match to TRBD1 (5 bases). V was trimmed by 3 bases and J by 10 bases, leaving 12 bases between them. Germline V gene data show CDR1 as DFQATT and CDR2 as SNEGSKA (reference sequence). The CDR3 covers 11 residues. CDR3 amino acids: CSASPTQGAFF. Here the CDR3 DNA reads TGCAGTGCTAGCCCAACCCAGGGAGCTTTCTTT.

V usage is TRBV11-2 and J usage is TRBJ2-7, with D tentatively TRBD1 (6 bases). Trimming took 4 bases from V and 3 from J, leaving 7 bases between them. There are 12 residues in the CDR3. CDR1 is SGHAT, CDR2 FQNNGV, per germline. CDR3 in DNA: TGTGCCAGCAGCTGGGACATCTACGAGCAGTACTTC. Its protein is CASSWDIYEQYF.

The chain has TRBV2 and TRBJ1-5, with 9 bases lining up with TRBD1. V shed 7 bases and J 2 bases; nucleotides not matched to a gene: 6. The germline V gene encodes CDR1 SNHLY and CDR2 FYNNEI. The CDR3 extends over 15 amino acids. In DNA form, the CDR3 reads TGTGCCAGCAACCGGGACAGGGTAGGCAATCAGCCCCAGCATTTT. It yields the protein CASNRDRVGNQPQHF.